The present entry profiles one T cell receptor beta chain with its context. Its antigen is currently unknown. A single record per CDR3 protein comes from TCRdb applying MiXCR to the 5' RACE reads. The profile shows over 45,000 distinct CDR3 sequences, roughly 28% of them singletons. Findings and limits, study-wide: Tumor Tregs overlapped most with tumor, then blood, naive CD4+ cells.

Cells sorted as Tregs were CD4+, CD25+ and CD127-/low. The CDR3 is 13 residues long. Germline lookup yields CDR1 SGHTA and CDR2 FQGNSA. V lost 2 bases, J lost 7 bases, and 12 bases lay in between. The chain combines TRBV7-2 with TRBJ2-7; D is undetermined. This TCR was sampled from a female donor with breast cancer. The sequenced sample was tumor-infiltrating Tregs sorted from the breast tumor. CDR3 in amino acids: CASSLLKYKEQYF. Written as DNA, the CDR3 is TGTGCCAGCAGCTTATTAAAGTACAAAGAGCAGTACTTC.